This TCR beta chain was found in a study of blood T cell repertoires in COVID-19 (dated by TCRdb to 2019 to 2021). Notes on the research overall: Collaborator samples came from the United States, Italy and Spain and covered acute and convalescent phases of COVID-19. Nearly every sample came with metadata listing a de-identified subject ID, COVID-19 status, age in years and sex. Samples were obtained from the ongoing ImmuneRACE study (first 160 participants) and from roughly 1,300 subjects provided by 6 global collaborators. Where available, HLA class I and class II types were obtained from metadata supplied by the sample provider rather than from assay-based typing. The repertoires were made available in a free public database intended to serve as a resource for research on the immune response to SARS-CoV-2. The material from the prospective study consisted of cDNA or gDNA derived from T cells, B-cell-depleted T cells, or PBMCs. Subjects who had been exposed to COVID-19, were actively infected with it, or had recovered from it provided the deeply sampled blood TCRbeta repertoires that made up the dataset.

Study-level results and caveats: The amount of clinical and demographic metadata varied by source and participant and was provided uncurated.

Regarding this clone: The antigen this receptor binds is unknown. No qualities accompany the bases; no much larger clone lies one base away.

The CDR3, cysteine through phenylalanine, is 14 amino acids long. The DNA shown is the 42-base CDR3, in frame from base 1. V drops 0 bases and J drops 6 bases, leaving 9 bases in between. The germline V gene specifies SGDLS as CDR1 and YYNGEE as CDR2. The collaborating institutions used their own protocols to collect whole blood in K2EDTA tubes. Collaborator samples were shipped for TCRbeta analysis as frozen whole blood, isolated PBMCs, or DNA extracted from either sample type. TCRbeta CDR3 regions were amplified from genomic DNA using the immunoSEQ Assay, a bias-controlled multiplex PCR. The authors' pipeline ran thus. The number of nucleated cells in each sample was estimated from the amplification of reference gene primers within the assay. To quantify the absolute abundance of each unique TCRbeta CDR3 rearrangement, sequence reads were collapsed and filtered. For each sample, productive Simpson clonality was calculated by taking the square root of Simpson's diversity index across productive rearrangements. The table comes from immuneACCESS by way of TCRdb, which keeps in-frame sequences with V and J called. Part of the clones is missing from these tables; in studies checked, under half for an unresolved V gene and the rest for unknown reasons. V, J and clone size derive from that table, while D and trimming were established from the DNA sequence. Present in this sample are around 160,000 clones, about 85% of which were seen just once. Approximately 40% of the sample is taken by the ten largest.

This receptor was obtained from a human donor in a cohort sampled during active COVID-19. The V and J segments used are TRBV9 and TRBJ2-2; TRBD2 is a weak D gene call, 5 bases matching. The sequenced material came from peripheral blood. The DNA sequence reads TGTGCCAGCAGCGTAGGCACGGGGTCCGGGGAGCTGTTTTTT. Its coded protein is CASSVGTGSGELFF.